The source of this TCR beta chain is a study of blood T cell repertoires in COVID-19 (dated by TCRdb to about 2020). In terms of the full investigation: The collaborator samples originated in the United States, Italy and Spain and spanned the acute and convalescent phases of COVID-19. Samples were obtained from the ongoing ImmuneRACE study (first 160 participants) and from about 1,300 subjects provided by 6 global collaborators. HLA class I and class II types, where available, came from metadata supplied by the sample provider rather than from assay-based typing. The sample metadata nearly always contained a de-identified subject ID, COVID-19 status, age in years and sex. The dataset comprised deeply sampled blood TCRbeta repertoires from subjects exposed to, actively infected with, or recovered from COVID-19. The prospective study material was composed of cDNA or gDNA derived from T cells, B-cell-depleted T cells, or PBMCs. A freely available public database, intended as a resource for researchers studying the immune response to SARS-CoV-2, is where the repertoires were released. The paper's findings and limits, for the study overall: Clinical and demographic metadata were provided uncurated, with the amount varying by source and participant.

Its CDR3 holds 15 amino acids, cysteine through phenylalanine. Only CDR3 DNA remains: 45 bases, in frame from the first base. Via the germline V gene (reference sequence), CDR1 is MNHNY and CDR2 SVGAGI. V sheds 0 bases and J sheds 9 bases, leaving 18 bases between their ends. For this clone: Its antigen target is currently unknown. Base quality data are lacking; no much larger clone is found one base away.

The collaborating institutions used their own protocols to collect whole blood in K2EDTA tubes. For TCRbeta analysis, collaborators shipped samples as frozen whole blood, isolated PBMCs, or DNA extracted from either of those sample types. TCRbeta CDR3 regions were amplified from genomic DNA by means of the immunoSEQ Assay, a bias-controlled multiplex PCR. Per the source publication's procedure: Nucleated cell counts per sample were estimated from amplification of reference gene primers within the assay. To quantify the absolute abundance of each unique TCRbeta CDR3 rearrangement, sequence reads were collapsed and filtered. For each sample, productive Simpson clonality was calculated as the square root of Simpson's diversity index over productive rearrangements. As stored in TCRdb, this immuneACCESS dataset retains in-frame rearrangements with V and J assigned. A fraction of the clones does not appear; measured against another copy, unresolved V genes explain less than half of the discrepancy, and the remainder lacks a known reason. D and trimming were read from the DNA, whereas the V and J calls and clone size are those reported in that table. The sample table records 100,000 to 150,000 clones; roughly 90% of these occur just once. The leading ten clones occupy 2% to 2.5% of the sample.

The TCR sequence derives from a man aged 70 or older with active COVID-19. The sequence links TRBV6-6 to TRBJ2-7; possibly the D gene is TRBD1, per 5 matching bases. Sequencing input: peripheral blood. The DNA sequence follows: TGTGCCAGCAGTTACTCACAGGAGAACCTACGAGGGCAGTACTTC. This gives the protein CASSYSQENLRGQYF.